These T cell receptor beta chains were read from a single sample in a study of T cells in Graves' hyperthyroidism and ophthalmopathy. One entry per CDR3 protein results from TCRdb running MiXCR on the multiplex PCR reads. The repertoire holds hundreds of thousands of distinct CDR3 sequences, with around 38% as singletons. The sample comprised blood. These receptors all stem from a man aged 18 to 30 with Graves' hyperthyroidism. The CDR3 runs from the conserved cysteine through the conserved F or W. A D gene is named only where the DNA matches it firmly. The size of a clone is reported for some rows only, either as once, few or many, or as a class for expanded clones.

j_call | d_call | v_call | clone_size | cdr3_nt | cdr3_aa
TRBJ2-2 | NA | TRBV9 | NA | TGTGTCAGCAGGGAACTAGCTCAGACCGGGGAGCTGTTTTTT | CVSRELAQTGELFF
TRBJ1-5 | TRBD1 | TRBV2 | NA | TGTGCCAGCAGGTGGGGACAGGGAGGGAGCAATCAGGCCCAGCATTTT | CASRWGQGGSNQAQHF
TRBJ1-1 | TRBD1 | TRBV5-1 | NA | TGCGCCAGCAGAGAACAGGGGAAAGGCACTGAAGCTTTCTTT | CASREQGKGTEAFF
TRBJ2-5 | NA | TRBV10-2 | NA | TGTGCCAGCTCACCGAATGCAGGGGAGGACCAGTACTTC | CASSPNAGEDQYF
TRBJ2-5 | NA | TRBV4-1 | NA | TGCGCCAGCAGCCAGTCTCCGGGACCGGAGGGACGAGAGACCCAGTACTTC | CASSQSPGPEGRETQYF
TRBJ2-5 | TRBD2 | TRBV13 | NA | TGTGCCAGCAGCACCGGACTAGACCAAGAGACCCAGTACTTC | CASSTGLDQETQYF
TRBJ1-2 | NA | TRBV29-1 | NA | TGCAGCGCCCGACGGGCCACGGAAGGCTACACCTTC | CSARRATEGYTF
TRBJ2-2 | NA | TRBV7-2 | NA | TGCGCCAGCAGCTTGGCCGGGACTGCCGCCGGGGAGCTGTTTTTT | CASSLAGTAAGELFF
TRBJ2-7 | TRBD2 | TRBV29-1 | NA | TGCAGCGTTGGCGGCGACAGCGGGAAGGACTACGAGCAGTACTTC | CSVGGDSGKDYEQYF
TRBJ1-1 | NA | TRBV12-3/TRBV12-4 | once | TGTGCCAGCAGCCAATCCCTAGGGGGCACTGAAGCTTTCTTT | CASSQSLGGTEAFF
TRBJ2-7 | NA | TRBV6-6 | NA | TGTGCCGTCAGGCAGGGGGGCTACGGGCAGTACTTC | CAVRQGGYGQYF
TRBJ1-2 | TRBD1 | TRBV7-2 | NA | TGTGCCAGCAGCTTAGTTTCCCGGACAGGGGCTTCGAACTATGGCTACACCTTC | CASSLVSRTGASNYGYTF
TRBJ2-5 | TRBD2 | TRBV9 | NA | TGTGCCAGCAGCCCCCGGGGGGGAGGAGTGGCAGAGACCCAGTACTTC | CASSPRGGGVAETQYF
TRBJ1-1 | NA | TRBV7-6 | many | TGTGCCAGCAGCGAGGACAGGAACACTGAAGCTTTCTTT | CASSEDRNTEAFF
TRBJ1-1 | NA | TRBV13 | many | TGTGCCAGCAGCTTCCGGGGGCGGACTGAAGCTTTCTTT | CASSFRGRTEAFF
TRBJ2-7 | TRBD2 | TRBV20-1 | few | TGCAGTGCTAGAGATCCTCTTGCGGGAGGGCCGAACGAGCAGTACTTC | CSARDPLAGGPNEQYF
TRBJ2-7 | TRBD1 | TRBV5-4 | many | TGTGCCAGCAGCTTGGACGGGACAGGGTCTTCCTACGAGCAGTACTTC | CASSLDGTGSSYEQYF
TRBJ2-7 | TRBD2 | TRBV15 | many | TGTGCCACCAGCAGCACGGGAGGTAGCTACGAGCAGTACTTC | CATSSTGGSYEQYF
TRBJ1-4 | NA | TRBV29-1 | NA | TGCAGCGTGATGGTTTCGAGGGACACCGGGAGGAGAGAAAAACTGTTTTTT | CSVMVSRDTGRREKLFF
TRBJ2-2 | NA | TRBV9 | many | TGTGCCAGCAGCCCACGGGAGAGCACCGGGGAGCTGTTTTTT | CASSPRESTGELFF